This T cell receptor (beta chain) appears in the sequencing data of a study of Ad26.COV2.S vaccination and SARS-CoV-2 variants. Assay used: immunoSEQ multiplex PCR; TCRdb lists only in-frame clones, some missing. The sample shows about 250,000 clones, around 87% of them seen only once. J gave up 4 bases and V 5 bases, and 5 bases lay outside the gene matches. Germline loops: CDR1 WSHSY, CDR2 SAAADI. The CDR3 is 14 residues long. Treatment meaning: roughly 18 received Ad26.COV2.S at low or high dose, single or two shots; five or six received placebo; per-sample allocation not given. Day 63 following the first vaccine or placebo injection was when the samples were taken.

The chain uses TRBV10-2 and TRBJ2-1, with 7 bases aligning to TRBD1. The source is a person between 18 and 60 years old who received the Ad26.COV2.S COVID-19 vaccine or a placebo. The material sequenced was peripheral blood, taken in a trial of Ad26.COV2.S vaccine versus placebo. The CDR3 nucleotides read TGCGCCAGCAGTTGGGACAGAGCATACAATGAGCAGTTCTTC. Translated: CASSWDRAYNEQFF.